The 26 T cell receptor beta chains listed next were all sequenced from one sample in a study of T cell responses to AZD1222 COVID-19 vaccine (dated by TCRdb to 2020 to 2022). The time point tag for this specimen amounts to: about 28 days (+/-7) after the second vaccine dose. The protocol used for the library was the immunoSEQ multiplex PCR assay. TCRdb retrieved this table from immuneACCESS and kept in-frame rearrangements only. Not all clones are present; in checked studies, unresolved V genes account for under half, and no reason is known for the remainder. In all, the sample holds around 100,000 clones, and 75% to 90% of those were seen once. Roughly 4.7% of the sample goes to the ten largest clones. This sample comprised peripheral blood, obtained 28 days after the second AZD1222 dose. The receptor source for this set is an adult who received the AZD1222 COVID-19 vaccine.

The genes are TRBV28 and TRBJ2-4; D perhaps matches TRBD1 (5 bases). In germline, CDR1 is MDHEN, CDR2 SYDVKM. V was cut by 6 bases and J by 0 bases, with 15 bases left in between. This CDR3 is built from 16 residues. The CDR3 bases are TGTGCCAGCAGCCCAGCAGGGATTACAGCCAAAAACATTCAGTACTTC. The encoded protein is CASSPAGITAKNIQYF.

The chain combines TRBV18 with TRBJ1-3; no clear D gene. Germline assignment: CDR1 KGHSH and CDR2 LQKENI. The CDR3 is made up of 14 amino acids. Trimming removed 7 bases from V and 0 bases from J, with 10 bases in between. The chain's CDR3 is CASFTGASGNTIYF. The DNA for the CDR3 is TGTGCCAGCTTCACCGGTGCCTCTGGAAACACCATATATTTT.

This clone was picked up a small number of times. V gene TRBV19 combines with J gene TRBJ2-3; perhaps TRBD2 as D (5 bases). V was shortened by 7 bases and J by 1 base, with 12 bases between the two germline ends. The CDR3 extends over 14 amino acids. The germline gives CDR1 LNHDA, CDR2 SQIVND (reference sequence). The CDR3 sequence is CASMRARGTDTQYF. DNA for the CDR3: TGTGCCAGTATGCGGGCCCGAGGCACAGATACGCAGTATTTT.

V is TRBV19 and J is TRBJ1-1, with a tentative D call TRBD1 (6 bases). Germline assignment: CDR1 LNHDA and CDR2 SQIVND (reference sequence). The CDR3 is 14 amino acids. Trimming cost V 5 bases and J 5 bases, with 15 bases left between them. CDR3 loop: CASSVYSQGTEAFF. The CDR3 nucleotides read TGTGCCAGTAGTGTCTATTCACAGGGAACTGAAGCTTTCTTT. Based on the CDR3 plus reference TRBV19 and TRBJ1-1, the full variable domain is DGGITQSPKYLFRKEGQNVTLSCEQNLNHDAMYWYRQDPGQGLRLIYYSQIVNDFQKGDIAEGYSVSREKKESFPLTVTSAQKNPTAFYLCASSVYSQGTEAFFGQGTRLTVV.

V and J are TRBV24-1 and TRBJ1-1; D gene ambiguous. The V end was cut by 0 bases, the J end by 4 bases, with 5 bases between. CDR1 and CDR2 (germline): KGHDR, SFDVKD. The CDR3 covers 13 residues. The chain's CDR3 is CATSDLGSTEAFF. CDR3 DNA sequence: TGTGCCACCAGTGATTTGGGGAGCACTGAAGCTTTCTTT.

This chain's CDR3 is CASSLNVWGGEAFF. The CDR3 bases are TGTGCCAGCAGCCTGAACGTCTGGGGGGGGGAAGCTTTCTTT. The chain employs TRBV14 and TRBJ1-1, with a tentative D call TRBD1 (5 bases). Trimming took 4 bases from V and 8 from J, leaving 17 bases between them. Germline CDR1 SGHDN, CDR2 FVKESK. This CDR3 has 14 residues.

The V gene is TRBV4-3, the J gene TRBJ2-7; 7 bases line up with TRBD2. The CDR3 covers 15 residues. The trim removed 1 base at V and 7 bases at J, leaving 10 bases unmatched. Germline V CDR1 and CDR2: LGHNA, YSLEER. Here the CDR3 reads CASSQGASGPWEQYF. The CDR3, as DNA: TGCGCCAGCAGCCAAGGGGCTAGCGGCCCGTGGGAGCAGTACTTC.

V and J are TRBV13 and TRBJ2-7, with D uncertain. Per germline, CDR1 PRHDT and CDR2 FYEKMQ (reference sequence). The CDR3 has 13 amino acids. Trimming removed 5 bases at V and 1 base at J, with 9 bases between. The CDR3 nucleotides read TGTGCCAGCAGCATCGGACGGTCCTACGAGCAGTACTTC. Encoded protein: CASSIGRSYEQYF.

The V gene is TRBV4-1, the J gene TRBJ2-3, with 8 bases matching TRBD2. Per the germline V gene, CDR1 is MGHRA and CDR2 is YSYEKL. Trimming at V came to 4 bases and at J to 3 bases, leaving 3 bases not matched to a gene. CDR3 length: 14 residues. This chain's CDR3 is CASSPSGSTDTQYF. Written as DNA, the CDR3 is TGCGCCAGCAGCCCTAGCGGGTCTACAGATACGCAGTATTTT.

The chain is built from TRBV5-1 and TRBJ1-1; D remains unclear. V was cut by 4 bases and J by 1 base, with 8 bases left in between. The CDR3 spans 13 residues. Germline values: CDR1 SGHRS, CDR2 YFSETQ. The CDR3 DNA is TGCGCCAGCAGCACCTACAGGAACACTGAAGCTTTCTTT. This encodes CASSTYRNTEAFF.

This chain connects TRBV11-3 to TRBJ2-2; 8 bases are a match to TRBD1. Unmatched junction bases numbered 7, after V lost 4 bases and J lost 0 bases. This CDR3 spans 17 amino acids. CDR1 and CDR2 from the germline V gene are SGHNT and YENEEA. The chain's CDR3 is CASSSGRGHANTGELFF. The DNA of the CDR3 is TGTGCCAGCAGCTCGGGCAGGGGGCACGCGAACACCGGGGAGCTGTTTTTT.

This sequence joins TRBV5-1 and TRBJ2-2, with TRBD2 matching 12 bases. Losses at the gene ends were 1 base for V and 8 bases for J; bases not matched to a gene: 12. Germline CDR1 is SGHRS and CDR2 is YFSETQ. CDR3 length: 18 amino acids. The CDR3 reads CASSLQKGGLAGLGELFF. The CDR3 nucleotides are TGCGCCAGCAGCTTGCAGAAGGGCGGACTAGCGGGATTGGGGGAGCTGTTTTTT.

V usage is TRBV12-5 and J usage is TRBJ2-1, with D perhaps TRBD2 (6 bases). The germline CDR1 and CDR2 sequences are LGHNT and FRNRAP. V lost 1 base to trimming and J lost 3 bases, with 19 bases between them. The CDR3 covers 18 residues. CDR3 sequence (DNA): TGTGCTAGTGGTTTGGAGCTCCGGGACTCCCCCGACTACAATGAGCAGTTCTTC. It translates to CASGLELRDSPDYNEQFF. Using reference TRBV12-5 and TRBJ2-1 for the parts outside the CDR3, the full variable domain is DARVTQTPRHKVTEMGQEVTMRCQPILGHNTVFWYRQTMMQGLELLAYFRNRAPLDDSGMPKDRFSAEMPDATLATLKIQPSEPRDSAVYFCASGLELRDSPDYNEQFFGPGTRLTVL.

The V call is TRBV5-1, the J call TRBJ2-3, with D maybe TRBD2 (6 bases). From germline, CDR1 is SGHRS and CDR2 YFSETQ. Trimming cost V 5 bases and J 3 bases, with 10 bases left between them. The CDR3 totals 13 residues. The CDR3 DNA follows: TGCGCCAGCAGTTGGGACTCTACAGATACGCAGTATTTT. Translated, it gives CASSWDSTDTQYF.

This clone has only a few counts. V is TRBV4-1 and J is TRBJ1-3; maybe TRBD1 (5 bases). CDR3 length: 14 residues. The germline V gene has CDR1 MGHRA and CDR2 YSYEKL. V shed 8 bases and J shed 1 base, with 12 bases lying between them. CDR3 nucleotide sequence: TGCGCCAGCTCCCCGGGGGGGTCTGGAAACACCATATATTTT. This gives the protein CASSPGGSGNTIYF.

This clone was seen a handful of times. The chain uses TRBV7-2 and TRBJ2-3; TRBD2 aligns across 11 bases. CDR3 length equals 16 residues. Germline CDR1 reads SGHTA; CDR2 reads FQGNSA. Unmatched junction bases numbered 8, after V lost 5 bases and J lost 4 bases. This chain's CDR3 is CASSPTSGSIADTQYF. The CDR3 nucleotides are TGTGCCAGCAGCCCAACTAGCGGGAGTATCGCAGATACGCAGTATTTT.

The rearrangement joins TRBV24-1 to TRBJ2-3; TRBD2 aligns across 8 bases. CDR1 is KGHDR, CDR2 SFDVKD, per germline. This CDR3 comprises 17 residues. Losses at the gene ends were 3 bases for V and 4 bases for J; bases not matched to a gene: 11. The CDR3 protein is CATSDPGGREPPDTQYF. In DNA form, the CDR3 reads TGTGCCACCAGTGATCCGGGGGGGAGGGAGCCCCCAGATACGCAGTATTTT.

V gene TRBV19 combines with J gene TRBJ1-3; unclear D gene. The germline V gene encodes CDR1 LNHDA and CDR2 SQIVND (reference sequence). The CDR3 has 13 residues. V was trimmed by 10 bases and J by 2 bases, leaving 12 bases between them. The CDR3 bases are TGTGCCACTGCTCAGTCCCCTGGAAACACCATATATTTT. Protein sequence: CATAQSPGNTIYF.

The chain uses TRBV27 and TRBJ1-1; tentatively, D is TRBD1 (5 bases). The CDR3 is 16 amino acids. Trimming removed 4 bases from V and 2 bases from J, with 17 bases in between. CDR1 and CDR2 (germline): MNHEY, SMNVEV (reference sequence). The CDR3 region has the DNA TGTGCCAGCAGTTCCTTCGACAGATCCACTAACACTGAAGCTTTCTTT. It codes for CASSSFDRSTNTEAFF.

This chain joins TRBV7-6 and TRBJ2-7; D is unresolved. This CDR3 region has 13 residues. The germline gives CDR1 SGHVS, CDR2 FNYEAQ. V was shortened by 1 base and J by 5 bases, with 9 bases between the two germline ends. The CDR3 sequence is CASSLDGGNEQYF. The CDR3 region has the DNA TGTGCCAGCAGCTTAGATGGTGGGAACGAGCAGTACTTC.

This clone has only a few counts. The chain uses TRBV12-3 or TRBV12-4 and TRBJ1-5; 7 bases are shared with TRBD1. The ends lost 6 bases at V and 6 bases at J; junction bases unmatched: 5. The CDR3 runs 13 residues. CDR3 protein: CASSLTGFQPQHF. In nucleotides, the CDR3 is TGTGCCAGCAGCCTGACAGGGTTTCAGCCCCAGCATTTT.

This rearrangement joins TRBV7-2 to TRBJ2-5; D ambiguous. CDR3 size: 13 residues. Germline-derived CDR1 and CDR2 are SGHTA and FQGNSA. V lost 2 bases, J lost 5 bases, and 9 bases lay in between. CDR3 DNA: TGTGCCAGCAGCTTATACGGTTGGGAGACCCAGTACTTC. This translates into CASSLYGWETQYF.

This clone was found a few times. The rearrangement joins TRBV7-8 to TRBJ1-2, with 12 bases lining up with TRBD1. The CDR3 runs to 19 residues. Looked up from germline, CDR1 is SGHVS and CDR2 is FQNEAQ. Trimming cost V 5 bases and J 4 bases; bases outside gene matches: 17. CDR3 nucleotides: TGTGCCAGCAGCGTAAGGGAGGGACAGGGGGCGCGTAGTAGCTATGGCTACACCTTC. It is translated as CASSVREGQGARSSYGYTF.

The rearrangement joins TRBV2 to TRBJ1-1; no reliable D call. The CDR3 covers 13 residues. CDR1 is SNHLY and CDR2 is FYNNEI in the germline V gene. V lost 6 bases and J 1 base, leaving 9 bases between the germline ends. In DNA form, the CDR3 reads TGTGCCAGCAGAACCCAAACGAACACTGAAGCTTTCTTT. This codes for CASRTQTNTEAFF.

CDR3 sequence reads: CASSPKGAGDADTQYF. DNA of the CDR3: TGCGCCAGCAGCCCAAAAGGAGCGGGAGACGCAGATACGCAGTATTTT. V gene TRBV4-1 combines with J gene TRBJ2-3; 8 nucleotides match TRBD2. The CDR3 has 16 residues. Germline V gives CDR1 MGHRA, CDR2 YSYEKL. The V gene end was trimmed by 4 bases and the J gene end by 4 bases; junction bases not matched to a gene: 10.

The CDR3 loop reads CASSLNANQPQHF. CDR3 coding DNA: TGCGCCAGCAGCTTGAACGCGAATCAGCCCCAGCATTTT. The J gene is TRBJ1-5, the V gene TRBV5-1; D ambiguous. Germline CDR1 SGHRS, CDR2 YFSETQ. V lost 1 base to trimming and J lost 4 bases, with 6 bases between them. This CDR3 contains 13 residues.